Listed below are T cell receptor beta chains from one sample, sequenced in a study of human T cells and chemical hapten exposure. TCRdb re-derived calls from the RACE reads in MiXCR, one entry per CDR3 protein. The table records about 49,000 distinct CDR3 sequences, 9% to 9.5% of them present only once. The sequencing here drew on whole blood, taken in connection with sensitization to the hapten diphenylcyclopropenone (DPC). These receptor sequences come from a woman aged 45-59 years with alopecia areata. Some clones in this sample may be carry-over from other donors' samples. Each CDR3 is given with its conserved first and last residue. A D gene is named only where the DNA matches it firmly. The size entry is marked missing in some rows and otherwise reads once, few, many or a size class.

many,TRBV4-2,TRBJ2-7,-,CASSQTYQLLGEQYF,TGTGCCAGCAGCCAAACGTACCAACTCCTGGGCGAGCAGTACTTC
many,TRBV7-9,TRBJ1-4,-,CASSPAGTSTNEKLFF,TGTGCCAGCAGCCCCGCCGGGACTTCAACTAATGAAAAACTGTTTTTT
-,TRBV9,TRBJ2-3,-,CASSVTTDTQYF,TGTGCCAGCAGCGTTACTACAGATACGCAGTATTTT
many,TRBV25-1,TRBJ1-4,-,CASSVSTRRDEKLFF,TGTGCCAGCAGTGTCTCGACAAGACGGGATGAAAAACTGTTTTTT
-,TRBV20-1,TRBJ1-6,-,CSARDGARRGNSPLHF,TGCAGTGCTAGAGATGGTGCACGGAGAGGGAATTCACCCCTCCACTTT
many,TRBV30,TRBJ1-5,TRBD1,CAWSQPTTGVLQPQHF,TGTGCCTGGAGCCAACCCACAACAGGGGTCCTCCAGCCCCAGCATTTT
medium-sized,TRBV7-9,TRBJ1-5,-,CASRSGRVVNQPQHF,TGTGCCAGCAGATCAGGGAGGGTAGTCAATCAGCCCCAGCATTTT
few,TRBV7-9,TRBJ2-1,-,CASSSRWATEQFF,TGTGCCAGCAGCTCTAGGTGGGCTACAGAGCAGTTCTTC
-,TRBV24-1,TRBJ2-1,TRBD2,CATSSLRASGNNEQFF,TGTGCCACCAGCTCCCTACGGGCTAGCGGAAACAATGAGCAGTTCTTC
many,TRBV5-1,TRBJ2-3,TRBD2,CASSLRSGASTDTQYF,TGCGCCAGCAGCTTGAGGAGCGGGGCCAGCACAGATACGCAGTATTTT
-,TRBV12-3/TRBV12-4,TRBJ2-7,-,CASSKGAGQPVF,TGTGCCAGCAGTAAAGGAGCGGGACAGCCGGTCTTC
many,TRBV18,TRBJ2-7,-,CASSPPGSSSYEQYF,TGTGCCAGCTCACCTCCGGGCTCGAGCTCCTACGAGCAGTACTTC
-,TRBV6-5,TRBJ1-5,-,CASSVGVGNQPQHF,TGTGCCAGCAGTGTAGGGGTGGGCAATCAGCCCCAGCATTTT
many,TRBV7-9,TRBJ1-5,-,CASSRDNQPQHF,TGTGCCAGCAGCCGGGACAATCAGCCCCAGCATTTT
many,TRBV29-1,TRBJ2-5,-,CSVDPGASETQYF,TGCAGCGTTGATCCCGGTGCCTCCGAGACCCAGTACTTC
many,TRBV2,TRBJ1-4,TRBD1,CASRVQGVNEKLFF,TGTGCCAGCAGAGTCCAGGGGGTGAATGAAAAACTGTTTTTT
many,TRBV4-1,TRBJ2-7,-,CASSQEASRAYEQYF,TGCGCCAGCAGCCAAGAGGCGTCGCGGGCCTACGAGCAGTACTTC
many,TRBV11-2,TRBJ1-1,TRBD1,CASSAADRGRTEAFF,TGTGCCAGCAGCGCAGCCGACAGGGGTCGGACTGAAGCTTTCTTT
many,TRBV7-6,TRBJ1-5,-,CASSLDSDQPQHF,TGTGCCAGCAGCTTAGATAGTGATCAGCCCCAGCATTTT
many,TRBV30,TRBJ1-2,-,CAWSVGQGKDYGYTF,TGTGCCTGGAGTGTAGGGCAGGGGAAAGACTATGGCTACACCTTC
few,TRBV29-1,TRBJ1-2,TRBD1,CSVEEGQGAGGYTF,TGCAGCGTTGAAGAGGGTCAGGGGGCCGGAGGCTACACCTTC
many,TRBV5-4,TRBJ2-1,-,CASSLGGVEQFF,TGTGCCAGCAGCTTGGGCGGGGTCGAGCAGTTCTTC
many,TRBV11-2,TRBJ1-3,TRBD1,CASSNPGQGSSGNTIYF,TGTGCCAGCAGCAACCCGGGACAGGGAAGCTCTGGAAACACCATATATTTT
few,TRBV11-2,TRBJ2-7,-,CASSLAGHVREQYF,TGTGCCAGCAGCTTAGCGGGACATGTTCGCGAGCAGTACTTC
-,TRBV29-1,TRBJ2-7,-,CSVERGNEQYF,TGCAGCGTCGAAAGAGGGAACGAGCAGTACTTC
many,TRBV2,TRBJ2-5,-,CARGQGETQYF,TGTGCCAGAGGTCAGGGGGAGACCCAGTACTTC
many,TRBV6-2/TRBV6-3,TRBJ2-1,TRBD1,CASSTGTEINNEQFF,TGTGCCAGCAGTACAGGGACAGAAATTAACAATGAGCAGTTCTTC
-,TRBV20-1,TRBJ1-5,-,CSAAPQDSSQHF,TGCAGTGCGGCACCTCAGGATTCGTCCCAGCATTTT
many,TRBV12-5,TRBJ2-7,-,CASGLFGYEQYF,TGTGCTAGTGGTTTGTTTGGGTACGAGCAGTACTTC
many,TRBV27,TRBJ1-5,-,CASRGPNQPQHF,TGTGCCAGCAGGGGGCCAAATCAGCCCCAGCATTTT
many,TRBV6-6,TRBJ1-4,-,CASSPRGQEKLFF,TGTGCCAGCAGTCCCCGGGGGCAGGAAAAACTGTTTTTT
-,TRBV6-1,TRBJ2-5,TRBD2,CASSERSGTSGSSTF,TGTGCCAGCAGTGAAAGGTCGGGGACTAGCGGGAGTTCTACATTC
-,TRBV20-1,TRBJ1-1,-,CSAREPRSAEAFF,TGCAGTGCTAGAGAACCCCGCTCCGCTGAAGCTTTCTTT
few,TRBV5-1,TRBJ2-2,TRBD2,CASSLISGTTGELFF,TGCGCCAGCAGCTTGATTAGCGGGACCACCGGGGAGCTGTTTTTT
many,TRBV20-1,TRBJ2-7,TRBD2,CSAPSGAGVYEQYF,TGCAGTGCTCCGAGCGGGGCGGGGGTTTACGAGCAGTACTTC
many,TRBV28,TRBJ1-1,-,CASRVGNTEAFF,TGTGCCAGCAGGGTTGGGAACACTGAAGCTTTCTTT
many,TRBV18,TRBJ2-2,TRBD1,CASSSTGVNTGELFF,TGTGCCAGCTCCTCGACAGGGGTAAACACCGGGGAGCTGTTTTTT